The clone carrying this T cell receptor (beta chain) showed up many times. This sample is drawn from a study of early T cells in non-severe SARS-CoV-2 infection. Looking at the study overall: The chains were unpaired, and the sequenced material was bulk RNA from unsorted whole blood.

One entry per CDR3 protein results from TCRdb running MiXCR on the 5' RACE reads. The table records tens of thousands of distinct CDR3 sequences, around 9.9% of them present only once. CDR1 DFQATT and CDR2 SNEGSKA come from the germline V gene (reference sequence). The CDR3 has 10 amino acids. Between the trimmed V and J ends, which lost 1 base and 8 bases, there was a span of 5 bases. The rearrangement uses TRBV20-1 and TRBJ1-2; D is undetermined. The TCR originated in an adult who was a healthcare worker with PCR-confirmed SARS-CoV-2 infection or an uninfected control (not recorded which). Sample: whole blood. CDR3 DNA: TGCAGTGCTAGAGGCAGGGGCTACACCTTC. Translated: CSARGRGYTF.